These 27 T cell receptor beta chains were all obtained from the same sample, sequenced in a study of identical twins. TCRdb re-called the 5' RACE reads through MiXCR, storing one row per CDR3 protein. This sample has 700,000 or so distinct CDR3 sequences, with around 8.3% found just once. This same sample was also taken into another study, of yellow fever vaccine responses in identical twins.

The sequenced sample was PBMCs. The receptors were sampled from a woman aged 18-30 years in good health.

The chain carries TRBV7-2 and TRBJ2-7; the match to TRBD2 covers 8 bases. Per the germline V gene, CDR1 is SGHTA and CDR2 is FQGNSA. The CDR3 is 16 amino acids. The ends lost 5 bases at V and 3 bases at J; junction bases unmatched: 12. The CDR3 protein is CASSPPFGSGVYEQYF. The DNA for the CDR3 is TGTGCCAGCAGCCCGCCCTTCGGTAGCGGGGTCTACGAGCAGTACTTC.

The chain uses TRBV11-2 and TRBJ2-5, with 10 bases aligning to TRBD1. V shed 4 bases, J shed 1 base, and the junction held 3 bases outside the gene matches. Germline CDR1 SGHAT, CDR2 FQNNGV. The CDR3 covers 15 residues. CDR3 region: CASSYGTGVQETQYF. CDR3 DNA sequence: TGTGCCAGCAGCTACGGGACAGGGGTCCAAGAGACCCAGTACTTC.

The chain is built from TRBV19 and TRBJ2-1; D is ambiguous. V was pared by 6 bases and J by 3 bases, with 6 bases between. The CDR3 is 12 residues long. The germline V gene encodes CDR1 LNHDA and CDR2 SQIVND (reference sequence). CDR3 bases: TGTGCCAGTAGGGACGGCTACAATGAGCAGTTCTTC. As protein: CASRDGYNEQFF.

There are many counts of this clonotype. The chain employs TRBV10-3 and TRBJ2-7, with 14 nucleotides matching TRBD2. With 5 bases clipped from V and 1 base from J, the junction kept 7 bases outside the gene matches. The CDR3 runs to 17 residues. CDR1 ENHRY and CDR2 SYGVKD come from the germline V gene. The CDR3 nucleotides are TGTGCCATCAGTCCGACTAGCGGGAGGGCCGTATCCTACGAGCAGTACTTC. Protein: CAISPTSGRAVSYEQYF.

Only a few counts were recorded for this clonotype. The chain has TRBV20-1 and TRBJ1-5, with 7 bases matching TRBD1. The germline V gene has CDR1 DFQATT and CDR2 SNEGSKA (reference sequence). V trimming: 3 bases; J trimming: 5 bases; junction bases outside the gene matches: 4. The CDR3 runs 13 residues. The CDR3 loop is CSARWDSYQPQHF. As DNA, the CDR3 is TGCAGTGCTAGGTGGGACAGTTATCAGCCCCAGCATTTT.

There are many counts of this clonotype. The rearrangement links TRBV6-1 to TRBJ2-7; the match to TRBD2 covers 12 bases. The germline CDR1 and CDR2 sequences are MNHNS and SASEGT. After removal of 5 bases from V and 7 bases from J, the junction contained 6 bases not matched to a gene. The CDR3 consists of 14 residues. In DNA form, the CDR3 reads TGTGCCAGCAGTCGACTAGCGGGAGAAGTTGAGCAGTACTTC. Its protein is CASSRLAGEVEQYF.

This clonotype was counted a few times. The V gene is TRBV28, the J gene TRBJ1-5; D is unresolved. The CDR3 covers 12 residues. Germline assignment: CDR1 MDHEN and CDR2 SYDVKM. The V end lost 6 bases, the J end lost 5 bases, and 8 bases lay between the germline ends. Here the CDR3 reads CASSWRDQPQHF. The CDR3 DNA sequence: TGTGCCAGCAGCTGGCGGGATCAGCCCCAGCATTTT. Using reference TRBV28 and TRBJ1-5 for the parts outside the CDR3, the full variable domain is DVKVTQSSRYLVKRTGEKVFLECVQDMDHENMFWYRQDPGLGLRLIYFSYDVKMKEKGDIPEGYSVSREKKERFSLILESASTNQTSMYLCASSWRDQPQHFGDGTRLSIL.

This sequence joins TRBV6-2 or TRBV6-3 and TRBJ2-1; D possibly corresponds to TRBD2 (5 bases). Per germline, CDR1 MNHEY and CDR2 SVGEGT. The ends were cut back, 5 bases at V and 9 bases at J, with 17 bases in the middle. The CDR3 consists of 14 residues. In DNA, the CDR3 is TGTGCCAGCAGTCAGGACTTCCCAGTAGGTGAGCAGTTCTTC. Translation: CASSQDFPVGEQFF.

This clonotype was seen only a few times. This chain links TRBV20-1 with TRBJ2-7; no definite D call. CDR1 is DFQATT and CDR2 is SNEGSKA in the germline V gene (reference sequence). The CDR3 is 12 amino acids. The V end lost 2 bases, the J end lost 5 bases, and 10 bases lay between the germline ends. As DNA, the CDR3 is TGCAGTGCTAGAACGCTAGAGGACGAGCAGTACTTC. Encoded protein: CSARTLEDEQYF.

Ten or more counts support this clonotype. The chain employs TRBV28 and TRBJ2-1; 9 bases align to TRBD2. J was trimmed by 2 bases and V by 6 bases; bases with no gene match: 5. The germline CDR1 and CDR2 sequences are MDHEN and SYDVKM. CDR3 length equals 15 residues. CDR3 DNA: TGTGCCAGCAGCAGTCCTAGCGGGGCCTACAATGAGCAGTTCTTC. Amino acids: CASSSPSGAYNEQFF.

The V gene is TRBV7-8, the J gene TRBJ2-7; no firm D call. V lost 5 bases to trimming and J lost 5 bases, with 10 bases between them. In germline, CDR1 is SGHVS, CDR2 FQNEAQ. The CDR3 has 12 amino acids. CDR3 nucleotides: TGTGCCAGCAGCGGCCACTTGGACGAGCAGTACTTC. It codes for CASSGHLDEQYF. The variable domain in full, with the rest retrieved from reference TRBV7-8 and TRBJ2-7, is GAGVSQSPRYKVAKRGQDVALRCDPISGHVSLFWYQQALGQGPEFLTYFQNEAQLDKSGLPSDRFFAERPEGSVSTLKIQRTQQEDSAVYLCASSGHLDEQYFGPGTRLTVT.

This clonotype showed up just a few times. The CDR3 loop is CSALRVARAGTDTQYF. The CDR3 DNA follows: TGCAGTGCTCTTAGGGTAGCCAGGGCGGGCACAGATACGCAGTATTTT. The chain carries TRBV20-1 and TRBJ2-3; maybe TRBD1 (5 bases). Germline values: CDR1 DFQATT, CDR2 SNEGSKA (reference sequence). V lost 5 bases, J lost 1 base, and 19 bases lay in between. The CDR3 covers 16 residues.

The chain has TRBV10-3 and TRBJ2-7; 9 bases agree with TRBD1. The CDR3 totals 15 residues. Trimming took 0 bases from V and 6 from J; bases not matched to a gene: 6. The V gene's germline CDR1 is ENHRY and CDR2 SYGVKD. In nucleotides, the CDR3 is TGTGCCATCAGTGAGTCCGGACAGGGGACGTCCGAGCAGTACTTC. Translating it yields CAISESGQGTSEQYF.

This chain links TRBV30 with TRBJ1-6; the match to TRBD1 covers 7 bases. The CDR3 length is 13 residues. CDR1 and CDR2 (germline): GTSNPN, SVGIG (reference sequence). The V gene end was trimmed by 2 bases and the J gene end by 6 bases; junction bases not matched to a gene: 1. CDR3 in DNA: TGTGCCTGGAGTCGACAGGGTAATTCACCCCTCCACTTT. It encodes CAWSRQGNSPLHF.

This rearrangement joins TRBV6-5 to TRBJ2-7, with D unclear. Between the trimmed V and J ends, which lost 2 bases and 1 base, there was a span of 6 bases. Germline assignment: CDR1 MNHEY and CDR2 SVGAGI. The CDR3 is 13 residues long. Here the CDR3 DNA reads TGTGCCAGCAGTTACGTACAGTCCTACGAGCAGTACTTC. Its protein product is CASSYVQSYEQYF.

The chain employs TRBV29-1 and TRBJ2-7; TRBD1 matches 9 bases. This CDR3 spans 18 amino acids. From germline, CDR1 is SQVTM and CDR2 ANQGSEA. V trimming: 4 bases; J trimming: 5 bases; junction bases outside the gene matches: 21. CDR3 sequence reads: CSVVFWPGTGRRSDEQYF. The CDR3 region has the DNA TGCAGCGTTGTATTCTGGCCCGGGACAGGGAGAAGATCGGACGAGCAGTACTTC.

This clonotype has a handful of counts. This chain connects TRBV9 to TRBJ1-1; TRBD1 matches 10 bases. The CDR3 has 16 amino acids. CDR1 is SGDLS and CDR2 is YYNGEE in the germline V gene. Losses at the gene ends were 4 bases for V and 1 base for J; bases not matched to a gene: 7. CDR3 residues: CASSHTGTGANTEAFF. The CDR3 DNA reads TGTGCCAGCAGCCACACCGGGACAGGGGCGAACACTGAAGCTTTCTTT. The full variable domain, its missing parts supplied by reference TRBV9 and TRBJ1-1, is DSGVTQTPKHLITATGQRVTLRCSPRSGDLSVYWYQQSLDQGLQFLIQYYNGEERAKGNILERFSAQQFPDLHSELNLSSLELGDSALYFCASSHTGTGANTEAFFGQGTRLTVV.

V usage is TRBV19 and J usage is TRBJ2-5; D uncertain. The V end lost 6 bases, the J end lost 4 bases, and 9 bases lay between the germline ends. CDR1 LNHDA and CDR2 SQIVND come from the germline V gene (reference sequence). The length of the CDR3 is 12 residues. The CDR3 DNA sequence: TGTGCCAGTAGCCCTGCCAGAGAGACCCAGTACTTC. As protein: CASSPARETQYF.

The chain uses TRBV5-1 and TRBJ2-3, with 13 bases that match TRBD2. The germline CDR1 and CDR2 sequences are SGHRS and YFSETQ. V was clipped by 4 bases and J by 4 bases; unmatched bases: 6. The CDR3 extends over 16 amino acids. In DNA, the CDR3 is TGCGCCAGCAGCCTCCGGACTAGCGGGGGCTCAGATACGCAGTATTTT. Translating gives CASSLRTSGGSDTQYF.

This clonotype was counted ten times or more. The gene calls are TRBV29-1 and TRBJ1-5; 9 nucleotides match TRBD1. The CDR3 is 14 amino acids. V was pared by 3 bases and J by 6 bases, with 6 bases of the junction left unmatched. The germline CDR1 and CDR2 sequences are SQVTM and ANQGSEA. The CDR3 reads CSVEVQGAIQPQHF. CDR3 nucleotide sequence: TGCAGCGTTGAGGTACAGGGGGCGATTCAGCCCCAGCATTTT. Filled out from reference TRBV29-1 and TRBJ1-5, the complete variable domain reads SAVISQKPSRDICQRGTSLTIQCQVDSQVTMMFWYRQQPGQSLTLIATANQGSEATYESGFVIDKFPISRPNLTFSTLTVSNMSPEDSSIYLCSVEVQGAIQPQHFGDGTRLSIL.

J is TRBJ2-1 and V is TRBV7-2; TRBD2 matches at 11 bases. The CDR3 runs to 17 residues. Germline values: CDR1 SGHTA, CDR2 FQGNSA. The J segment lost 1 base and the V segment lost 5 bases, leaving 7 bases of the junction unmatched. The DNA of the CDR3 is TGTGCCAGCAGCCAAAGACTAGCGGGATTATCCTACAATGAGCAGTTCTTC. This sequence encodes CASSQRLAGLSYNEQFF.

The V gene is TRBV7-2, the J gene TRBJ1-3; D perhaps matches TRBD1 (6 bases). Germline-derived CDR1 and CDR2 are SGHTA and FQGNSA. The CDR3 runs to 12 residues. The V gene lost 5 bases and the J gene lost 9 bases, with 11 bases spanning the gap. The CDR3 region has the DNA TGTGCCAGCAGCAATGCGGACAGCACCATATATTTT. It is translated as CASSNADSTIYF.

This clonotype was found many times. This sequence joins TRBV29-1 and TRBJ2-3; D perhaps matches TRBD2 (5 bases). Germline V CDR1 and CDR2: SQVTM, ANQGSEA. The CDR3 totals 11 residues. As DNA, the CDR3 is TGCGGAGGAGGAGACGGGGATACGCAGTATTTT. It translates to CGGGDGDTQYF.

This clonotype was seen many times. The CDR3 DNA is TGCAGTGCTAGAATAGTCTGGGGCACTGAAGCTTTCTTT. Its protein is CSARIVWGTEAFF. The chain is built from TRBV20-1 and TRBJ1-1, with D unresolved. Trimming took off 2 bases at V and 4 bases at J, with 11 bases between the two ends. CDR1 is DFQATT, CDR2 SNEGSKA, per germline (reference sequence). This CDR3 comprises 13 residues.

Many counts were recorded for this clonotype. The V call is TRBV7-2, the J call TRBJ1-3; D is ambiguous. This CDR3 region has 15 residues. Germline CDR1 is SGHTA and CDR2 is FQGNSA. The V gene lost 3 bases and the J gene lost 2 bases, with 11 bases spanning the gap. The CDR3 sequence: CASSFAAITGNTIYF. Here the CDR3 DNA reads TGTGCCAGCAGCTTCGCCGCTATTACTGGAAACACCATATATTTT.

This clonotype was recorded many times. The rearrangement joins TRBV27 to TRBJ2-5; no reliable D call. Germline lookup yields CDR1 MNHEY and CDR2 SMNVEV (reference sequence). This CDR3 is built from 15 residues. Trimming cost V 2 bases and J 6 bases, with 16 bases left between them. The CDR3 here is CASSLNRPYLKTQYF. The CDR3 coding sequence is TGTGCCAGCAGTTTAAACCGCCCTTACCTCAAGACCCAGTACTTC.

This clonotype was observed a handful of times. The chain couples TRBV6-1 to TRBJ2-2, with TRBD1 matching over 9 bases. Germline values: CDR1 MNHNS, CDR2 SASEGT. The CDR3 covers 13 residues. J lost 7 bases, V lost 6 bases, and 3 bases had no gene match. The CDR3 loop reads CASSETGGGELFF. DNA for the CDR3: TGTGCCAGCAGCGAGACAGGGGGCGGGGAGCTGTTTTTT.